This TCR beta chain was retrieved from a study of blood T cell repertoires in COVID-19. V dropped 4 bases and J dropped 4; count of bases not matched to a gene: 6. CDR1 and CDR2 from the germline V gene are SGHRS and YFSETQ. The CDR3 contains 15 residues. TCRdb keeps only in-frame clones here, not all; method: immunoSEQ multiplex PCR. The repertoire consists of about 350,000 clones, with roughly nine tenths occurring once and the leading ten covering over 3.5%. Recruited during active infection, patients (from Seattle) were subsequently followed longitudinally. The receptor was derived from a woman between 55 and 75 years old with COVID-19, enrolled during active disease. V gene TRBV5-1 combines with J gene TRBJ2-1; 9 positions agree with TRBD2. The specimen was peripheral blood. The CDR3 here is CASSASSGTYNEQFF. DNA of the CDR3: TGCGCCAGCAGCGCTTCTAGCGGGACGTACAATGAGCAGTTCTTC.